This T cell receptor (beta chain) was sequenced for a study of T cell repertoires in aging, cancer and after chemotherapy. Trimming removed 7 bases from V and 9 bases from J, with 16 bases in between. Germline V lookup: CDR1 ENHRY, CDR2 SYGVKD. The CDR3 runs to 13 residues. The template was genomic DNA from peripheral blood, not RNA. TRB rearrangements spanning V, D and J were amplified using mixed TRB-A/B primers. Using its own MiXCR run on the multiplex PCR reads, TCRdb lists one record per CDR3 protein. Of approximately 1,500 distinct CDR3 sequences detected, 24% appear once; the ten largest clones hold about 12%. In its sample, this clonotype was seen a few times.

The chain couples TRBV10-3 to TRBJ2-1; no clear D gene. Sequencing was performed on blood. The TCR originated in a human donor in good health. The chain's CDR3 is CAINSNILVEQFF. Here the CDR3 DNA reads TGTGCCATCAACAGTAATATATTAGTTGAGCAGTTCTTC.